These 20 T cell receptor beta chains were all obtained from the same sample, sequenced in a study of PD-L1 blockade in urothelial cancer listed by TCRdb under 2017. The time point tag for this specimen amounts to: peripheral blood 6 weeks after treatment start. Receptors were amplified or captured by the immunoSEQ multiplex PCR assay. Held by TCRdb, this immuneACCESS table contains in-frame sequences only and omits some clones. Under half of the omission traces to an unresolved V gene where checked; the cause of the rest is unknown. The sample table contains roughly 120,000 clones; only one count was recorded for 85% to 90% of them. In total, the top ten clones hold under 2% of the sample. The starting material was PBMCs, obtained around atezolizumab (anti-PD-L1) treatment. The receptors stem from a man aged 55 to 69 with urothelial cancer.

The chain joins TRBV28 to TRBJ1-6; perhaps TRBD1 as D (6 bases). Germline loops: CDR1 MDHEN, CDR2 SYDVKM. Trimming left V 5 bases short and J 7 bases short, with 9 bases between. The CDR3 sequence is 13 residues long. This chain's CDR3 is CASSTGPNSPLHF. In DNA, the CDR3 is TGTGCCAGCAGTACAGGGCCCAATTCACCCCTCCACTTT.

The V call is TRBV7-2, the J call TRBJ2-7, with a possible D match to TRBD2 (6 bases). Trimming left V 1 base short and J 0 bases short, with 7 bases between. The CDR3 covers 14 residues. Germline CDR1 SGHTA, CDR2 FQGNSA. CDR3 residues: CASSLEEGSYEQYF. The CDR3 nucleotides read TGTGCCAGCAGCTTAGAGGAGGGCTCCTACGAGCAGTACTTC.

The gene calls are TRBV11-3 and TRBJ2-3, with 7 bases matching TRBD2. The CDR3 is 16 amino acids. With V trimmed by 5 bases and J by 1 base, 9 bases remained unmatched. Germline CDR1 and CDR2: SGHNT and YENEEA. The CDR3 nucleotides are TGTGCCAGCAGCCCTAGCGCGGGAGTAGGCACAGATACGCAGTATTTT. Translation gives CASSPSAGVGTDTQYF.

This clone was counted a few times. The chain carries TRBV5-6 and TRBJ1-5; D remains ambiguous. The germline V and J ends were trimmed by 1 base and 5 bases, with 4 bases remaining between them. The CDR3 loop spans 12 amino acids. Germline CDR1 SGHDT, CDR2 YYEEEE. The CDR3 region is CASSLRDQPQHF. The DNA for the CDR3 is TGTGCCAGCAGCTTGCGGGATCAGCCCCAGCATTTT.

The V gene is TRBV6-5, the J gene TRBJ1-1; TRBD1 matches 9 bases. The ends lost 1 base at V and 5 bases at J; junction bases unmatched: 2. This CDR3 contains 14 residues. Per germline, CDR1 MNHEY and CDR2 SVGAGI. The CDR3 region has the DNA TGTGCCAGCAGTTACTGGACAGGGGATACTGAAGCTTTCTTT. Protein sequence: CASSYWTGDTEAFF.

This chain connects TRBV5-4 to TRBJ2-3; 7 positions agree with TRBD1. Germline-derived CDR1 and CDR2 are SGHNT and YYREEE (reference sequence). The CDR3 runs to 13 residues. The ends lost 2 bases at V and 8 bases at J; junction bases unmatched: 5. In DNA form, the CDR3 reads TGTGCCAGCAGCTTTGACAGGGAAGGTACGCAGTATTTT. Protein sequence: CASSFDREGTQYF.

The chain employs TRBV19 and TRBJ1-5, with D tentatively TRBD1 (5 bases). Germline loops: CDR1 LNHDA, CDR2 SQIVND (reference sequence). The CDR3 sequence is 19 residues long. The V gene lost 4 bases and the J gene lost 0 bases, with 22 bases spanning the gap. The CDR3 coding sequence is TGTGCCAGTAGTACTCCCCTCCCCGGGGGGAGTCCTAGCAATCAGCCCCAGCATTTT. This encodes CASSTPLPGGSPSNQPQHF.

V is TRBV14 and J is TRBJ2-1, with TRBD1 matching 8 bases. Germline V lookup: CDR1 SGHDN, CDR2 FVKESK. The CDR3 is made up of 17 amino acids. V was clipped by 4 bases and J by 8 bases; unmatched bases: 16. The DNA of the CDR3 is TGTGCCAGCAGCCCCTGGACAGGGACAGGACCTTACGATGAGCAGTTCTTC. Encoded protein: CASSPWTGTGPYDEQFF.

This clone was recorded only once. V and J are TRBV9 and TRBJ2-1; 12 nucleotides agree with TRBD2. Germline V CDR1 and CDR2: SGDLS, YYNGEE. The CDR3 loop spans 14 amino acids. Trimming at V came to 4 bases and at J to 9 bases, leaving 5 bases not matched to a gene. CDR3 DNA: TGTGCCAGCAGCTCCCGACTAGCGGGAGTTGAGCAGTTCTTC. Protein product: CASSSRLAGVEQFF. The whole variable domain, remainder taken from reference TRBV9 and TRBJ2-1, is DSGVTQTPKHLITATGQRVTLRCSPRSGDLSVYWYQQSLDQGLQFLIQYYNGEERAKGNILERFSAQQFPDLHSELNLSSLELGDSALYFCASSSRLAGVEQFFGPGTRLTVL.

The genes are TRBV5-1 and TRBJ2-1; TRBD2 matches 8 bases. In germline, CDR1 is SGHRS, CDR2 YFSETQ. The CDR3 loop spans 14 amino acids. V was pared by 7 bases and J by 8 bases, with 11 bases of the junction left unmatched. CDR3 sequence reads: CASATLSTSDEQFF. CDR3 coding DNA: TGCGCCAGCGCCACGCTGTCGACTAGCGATGAGCAGTTCTTC.

V and J are TRBV10-2 and TRBJ1-2; tentatively, D is TRBD1 (6 bases). The germline V gene has CDR1 WSHSY and CDR2 SAAADI. CDR3 length: 13 residues. Trimming took off 8 bases at V and 2 bases at J, with 12 bases between the two ends. The chain's CDR3 is CASSDQGNYGYTF. The CDR3 DNA is TGCGCCAGCTCTGATCAGGGGAACTATGGCTACACCTTC.

V and J are TRBV11-2 and TRBJ2-7; 13 nucleotides line up with TRBD2. CDR1 is SGHAT, CDR2 FQNNGV, per germline. The CDR3 loop spans 15 amino acids. V shed 5 bases and J 6 bases; nucleotides not matched to a gene: 7. The CDR3 here is CASSPPGLAGLEQYF. The CDR3 coding sequence is TGTGCCAGCAGCCCTCCGGGACTAGCGGGACTCGAGCAGTACTTC.

This chain connects TRBV5-1 to TRBJ1-2; D might be TRBD1 (5 bases). The CDR3 runs to 15 residues. Germline CDR1 and CDR2: SGHRS and YFSETQ. With 4 bases removed from V and 7 bases from J, the gap between germline ends came to 20 bases. CDR3 in amino acids: CASSDDSGVWSGYTF. The DNA for the CDR3 is TGCGCCAGCAGCGATGATTCGGGGGTATGGAGTGGCTACACCTTC.

In its sample, this clone was seen once. The chain has TRBV7-8 and TRBJ2-7; D is undetermined. Looked up from germline, CDR1 is SGHVS and CDR2 is FQNEAQ. CDR3 length: 13 amino acids. V was cut by 8 bases and J by 2 bases, with 13 bases left in between. CDR3 amino acids: CASALWLAYEQYF. CDR3 DNA sequence: TGTGCCAGCGCCTTGTGGCTAGCCTACGAGCAGTACTTC.

V and J are TRBV7-2 and TRBJ2-1, with 11 positions matching TRBD2. The V segment lost 8 bases and the J segment 9 bases; nucleotides outside the gene matches: 9. The CDR3 runs to 14 residues. Germline V gives CDR1 SGHTA, CDR2 FQGNSA. In nucleotides, the CDR3 is TGTGCCAGCGACTTAGCGGGAGGGCCAGTTGAGCAGTTCTTC. This translates into CASDLAGGPVEQFF.

This chain connects TRBV11-3 to TRBJ1-3; D unclear. Trimming removed 5 bases at V and 4 bases at J, with 21 bases between. The CDR3 spans 17 residues. The germline gives CDR1 SGHNT, CDR2 YENEEA. CDR3 loop: CASSGRRFGSIGNTIYF. CDR3 DNA: TGTGCCAGCAGCGGGCGGAGGTTTGGGTCGATCGGAAACACCATATATTTT.

The chain joins TRBV10-3 to TRBJ2-7; D is unclear. V shed 2 bases and J shed 6 bases, with 8 bases lying between them. Germline lookup yields CDR1 ENHRY and CDR2 SYGVKD. This CDR3 is built from 12 residues. The CDR3: CAISEAASEQYF. CDR3 DNA: TGTGCCATCAGTGAGGCGGCCAGCGAGCAGTACTTC.

This clone has only one observation. The chain joins TRBV7-3 to TRBJ2-2, with D possibly TRBD2 on 5 matching bases. The CDR3 consists of 13 residues. Germline CDR1 reads SGHTA; CDR2 reads FQGTGA. Trimming pared 2 bases from V and 9 bases from J, leaving 10 bases between. CDR3 sequence reads: CASSLQADRELFF. In DNA, the CDR3 is TGTGCCAGCAGCTTACAAGCGGATCGGGAGCTGTTTTTT.

V and J are TRBV6-1 and TRBJ1-2, with 10 bases that match TRBD1. The CDR3 has 14 amino acids. V shed 2 bases and J 6 bases; nucleotides not matched to a gene: 3. CDR1 is MNHNS and CDR2 is SASEGT in the germline V gene. The CDR3 is CASSEIGTGDGYTF. CDR3 nucleotide sequence: TGTGCCAGCAGTGAAATAGGGACAGGGGATGGCTACACCTTC.

The chain combines TRBV19 with TRBJ1-2, with D unclear. The CDR3 spans 13 residues. Per germline, CDR1 LNHDA and CDR2 SQIVND (reference sequence). V was pared by 1 base and J by 2 bases, with 5 bases between. The CDR3 DNA sequence: TGTGCCAGTAGTATAGGGGAGAACTATGGCTACACCTTC. Its protein is CASSIGENYGYTF.